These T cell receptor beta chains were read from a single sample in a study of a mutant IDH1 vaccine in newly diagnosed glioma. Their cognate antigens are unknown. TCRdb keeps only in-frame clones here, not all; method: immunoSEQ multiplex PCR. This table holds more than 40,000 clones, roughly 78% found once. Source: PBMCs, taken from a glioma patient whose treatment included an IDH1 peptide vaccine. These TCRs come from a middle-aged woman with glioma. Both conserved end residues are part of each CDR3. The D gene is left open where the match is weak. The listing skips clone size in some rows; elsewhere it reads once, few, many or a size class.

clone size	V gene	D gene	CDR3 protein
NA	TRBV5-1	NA	CASSLGALRGYNEQFF
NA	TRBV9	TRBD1	CASSDPRTGELSLLDNEQFF
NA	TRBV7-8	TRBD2	CASQWTSGVNEQFF
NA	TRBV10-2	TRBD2	CASRTAGSGTDTQYF
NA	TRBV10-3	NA	CAISEFAGTPSTDTQYF
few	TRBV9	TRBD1	CASSVGGQGSTEAFF
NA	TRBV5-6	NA	CASSPDRSTDTQYF
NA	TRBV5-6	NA	CASSLGGIGPYEQYF
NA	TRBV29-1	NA	CAAGEKGRQTDDTDTQYF
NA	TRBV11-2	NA	CASSLVTYGYTF
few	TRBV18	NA	CASSPLPGSGPQHF
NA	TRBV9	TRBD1	CASTIGQGGWNQPQHF
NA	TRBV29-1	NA	CSVVEGVDEQYF